One sample yielded the 28 T cell receptor beta chains listed below, sequenced in a study of blood T cell repertoires in COVID-19. The method was immunoSEQ multiplex PCR; TCRdb's version includes in-frame clones alone and lacks a portion of them. Among tens of thousands of clones listed, 81% were seen once. Sequencing used peripheral blood. The receptor source for this set is a human donor in a cohort sampled during active COVID-19.

This chain joins TRBV6-5 and TRBJ1-2; 10 bases match TRBD1. CDR1 and CDR2 from the germline V gene are MNHEY and SVGAGI. This CDR3 has 14 residues. The V gene end was trimmed by 6 bases and the J gene end by 0 bases; junction bases not matched to a gene: 1. CDR3 amino acids: CASRDRGTNYGYTF. In DNA form, the CDR3 reads TGTGCCAGCAGGGACAGGGGGACTAACTATGGCTACACCTTC.

The gene calls are TRBV18 and TRBJ1-3, with D hard to call. Germline values: CDR1 KGHSH, CDR2 LQKENI. This CDR3 spans 11 amino acids. V was cut by 2 bases and J by 9 bases, with 5 bases left in between. As DNA, the CDR3 is TGTGCCAGCTCACCAGGAGGCACCATATATTTT. This translates into CASSPGGTIYF.

V and J are TRBV18 and TRBJ1-4; no clear D gene. Germline values: CDR1 KGHSH, CDR2 LQKENI. There are 12 residues in the CDR3. Trimming cost V 2 bases and J 6 bases, with 4 bases left between them. In DNA form, the CDR3 reads TGTGCCAGCTCACCATCGGATGAAAAACTGTTTTTT. It encodes CASSPSDEKLFF.

The genes are TRBV2 and TRBJ2-2, with 10 bases lining up with TRBD2. The V segment lost 4 bases and the J segment 1 base; nucleotides outside the gene matches: 9. The CDR3 extends over 18 amino acids. Germline V gives CDR1 SNHLY, CDR2 FYNNEI. Written as DNA, the CDR3 is TGTGCCAGCAGTGGAGGGCTAGCGGGAGCCGGGAACACCGGGGAGCTGTTTTTT. Its protein is CASSGGLAGAGNTGELFF. Looking up the rest from reference TRBV2 and TRBJ2-2 gives the full variable domain: EPEVTQTPSHQVTQMGQEVILRCVPISNHLYFYWYRQILGQKVEFLVSFYNNEISEKSEIFDDQFSVERPDGSNFTLKIRSTKLEDSAMYFCASSGGLAGAGNTGELFFGEGSRLTVL.

The chain employs TRBV7-9 and TRBJ1-2; 10 nucleotides line up with TRBD1. CDR1 is SEHNR and CDR2 is FQNEAQ in the germline V gene (reference sequence). V shed 5 bases, J shed 4 bases, and the junction held 4 bases outside the gene matches. The CDR3 spans 14 residues. CDR3 nucleotide sequence: TGTGCCAGCAGCCAGAGGACAGGGGGCTATGGCTACACCTTC. Protein: CASSQRTGGYGYTF.

The genes are TRBV9 and TRBJ2-5, with TRBD1 as a possible D gene (6 bases). The CDR3 totals 15 residues. Germline-derived CDR1 and CDR2 are SGDLS and YYNGEE. Trimming pared 0 bases from V and 2 bases from J, leaving 11 bases between. CDR3 loop: CASSVGTELQETQYF. DNA for the CDR3: TGTGCCAGCAGCGTAGGGACAGAGCTACAAGAGACCCAGTACTTC.

V usage is TRBV5-1 and J usage is TRBJ2-3, with D possibly being TRBD1 (5 bases). This CDR3 spans 14 amino acids. Per germline, CDR1 SGHRS and CDR2 YFSETQ. The V gene lost 0 bases and the J gene lost 6 bases, with 11 bases spanning the gap. The CDR3 nucleotides are TGCGCCAGCAGCTTGGGGAACCCAGGGGATACGCAGTATTTT. It specifies CASSLGNPGDTQYF.

This rearrangement joins TRBV5-1 to TRBJ2-1, with TRBD2 matching 8 bases. V trimming: 5 bases; J trimming: 7 bases; junction bases outside the gene matches: 8. The CDR3 runs to 14 residues. The germline gives CDR1 SGHRS, CDR2 YFSETQ. CDR3 residues: CASRTAGVGNEQFF. For the CDR3, the DNA is TGCGCCAGCAGAACAGCGGGAGTGGGGAATGAGCAGTTCTTC.

V and J are TRBV7-9 and TRBJ2-3; the match to TRBD2 covers 10 bases. The germline gives CDR1 SEHNR, CDR2 FQNEAQ (reference sequence). CDR3 length: 14 amino acids. Trimming took 5 bases from V and 6 from J; bases not matched to a gene: 5. As DNA, the CDR3 is TGTGCCAGCAGCCAGCCGGGACTAGCGGATACGCAGTATTTT. This translates into CASSQPGLADTQYF.

V and J are TRBV5-5 and TRBJ1-1, with D possibly matching TRBD1 (6 bases). CDR1 and CDR2 from the germline V gene are SGHKS and YYEKEE (reference sequence). V was trimmed by 2 bases and J by 8 bases, leaving 10 bases between them. The CDR3 contains 12 residues. CDR3 DNA sequence: TGTGCCAGCAGCTTAAGGACAGTCGAAGCTTTCTTT. Translation: CASSLRTVEAFF.

The rearrangement joins TRBV3-1 (or the pseudogene TRBV3-2) to TRBJ2-2, with 8 bases identical to TRBD2. The germline V gene has CDR1 LGHDT and CDR2 YNNKEL (reference sequence). V shed 4 bases and J 2 bases; nucleotides not matched to a gene: 3. This CDR3 comprises 15 residues. CDR3 in DNA: TGTGCCAGCAGCCGTAGCGGGGCAAACACCGGGGAGCTGTTTTTT. Translation gives CASSRSGANTGELFF.

This chain connects TRBV29-1 to TRBJ2-7; D is unresolved. Germline loops: CDR1 SQVTM, CDR2 ANQGSEA. Deletions cut 0 bases from V and 7 bases from J, with 7 bases between. The CDR3 spans 11 residues. CDR3 protein: CSVEDYGEQYF. CDR3 DNA sequence: TGCAGCGTTGAAGATTACGGGGAGCAGTACTTC.

J is TRBJ2-4 and V is TRBV7-2; D gene unclear. V gave up 4 bases and J gave up 9 bases, with 19 bases separating them. The germline V gene has CDR1 SGHTA and CDR2 FQGNSA. The CDR3 has 15 residues. The CDR3 spells CASSSRGSRFGIQYF. The CDR3 DNA reads TGTGCCAGCAGCTCGCGCGGATCTAGGTTTGGCATTCAGTACTTC. Looking up the rest from reference TRBV7-2 and TRBJ2-4 gives the full variable domain: GAGVSQSPSNKVTEKGKDVELRCDPISGHTALYWYRQSLGQGLEFLIYFQGNSAPDKSGLPSDRFSAERTGGSVSTLTIQRTQQEDSAVYLCASSSRGSRFGIQYFGAGTRLSVL.

This chain connects TRBV19 to TRBJ2-7; no clear D gene. The CDR3 consists of 12 residues. V was shortened by 10 bases and J by 3 bases, with 13 bases between the two germline ends. The V gene's germline CDR1 is LNHDA and CDR2 SQIVND (reference sequence). The chain's CDR3 is CATTSSGYEQYF. DNA of the CDR3: TGTGCCACTACCTCAAGTGGCTACGAGCAGTACTTC.

In this sample, this clone turned up once. The chain has TRBV13 and TRBJ2-7; the D gene is possibly TRBD1 (7 bases). There are 16 residues in the CDR3. Germline V gives CDR1 PRHDT, CDR2 FYEKMQ (reference sequence). V dropped 2 bases and J dropped 5 bases, with 19 bases sitting between them. CDR3 sequence (DNA): TGTGCCAGCAGCTTACGGGACTGGACAGGTTTTAACGAGCAGTACTTC. Protein: CASSLRDWTGFNEQYF.

The CDR3 region has the DNA TGTGCCAGTACCAGGAAGGGGGCGCGAAGCACCGGGGAGCTGTTTTTT. This encodes CASTRKGARSTGELFF. The chain carries TRBV19 and TRBJ2-2; TRBD1 matches at 7 bases. This CDR3 comprises 16 residues. The ends lost 7 bases at V and 4 bases at J; junction bases unmatched: 12. Germline CDR1 LNHDA, CDR2 SQIVND (reference sequence).

This clone was seen repeatedly, ten times or more. This sequence joins TRBV28 and TRBJ2-1, with 9 bases matching TRBD1. V trimming: 4 bases; J trimming: 7 bases; junction bases outside the gene matches: 8. The CDR3 is 15 residues long. Germline assignment: CDR1 MDHEN and CDR2 SYDVKM. CDR3 sequence (DNA): TGTGCCAGCAGTTACCGGGACAGGGTATCTAATGAGCAGTTCTTC. Protein product: CASSYRDRVSNEQFF.

The chain links TRBV2 to TRBJ2-7, with 9 bases fitting TRBD2. CDR3 length equals 14 residues. J gave up 4 bases and V 4 bases, and 5 bases lay outside the gene matches. The germline gives CDR1 SNHLY, CDR2 FYNNEI. CDR3 sequence reads: CASSAGTSSYEQYF. The CDR3 DNA follows: TGTGCCAGCAGTGCCGGGACTAGCAGTTACGAGCAGTACTTC.

This chain uses TRBV27 with TRBJ1-6; 7 bases fit TRBD1. The CDR3 has 15 amino acids. Germline trimming cut 5 bases from V and 12 bases from J; bases unmatched to any gene: 13. Germline V gene sequence: CDR1 MNHEY, CDR2 SMNVEV (reference sequence). CDR3 coding DNA: TGTGCCAGCAGTCGATCCGACAGGGTTTTGTTACCCCTCCACTTT. Translation gives CASSRSDRVLLPLHF.

The chain recombines TRBV7-9 with TRBJ2-3; maybe TRBD2 (5 bases). V was shortened by 2 bases and J by 11 bases, with 14 bases between the two germline ends. The CDR3 covers 13 residues. Per germline, CDR1 SEHNR and CDR2 FQNEAQ (reference sequence). In nucleotides, the CDR3 is TGTGCCAGCAGCTTAAACAAGGAGGCGATGCAGTATTTT. Amino acid sequence: CASSLNKEAMQYF.

V is TRBV9 and J is TRBJ2-7; the match to TRBD1 covers 8 bases. CDR3 length: 14 amino acids. Trimming at V came to 6 bases and at J to 2 bases, leaving 7 bases not matched to a gene. CDR1 is SGDLS, CDR2 YYNGEE, per germline. CDR3 DNA sequence: TGTGCCAGCATCCTGGGACAGGCGACCTACGAGCAGTACTTC. Its translation: CASILGQATYEQYF.

The chain is built from TRBV7-9 and TRBJ2-3; D might be TRBD2 (7 bases). Trimming pared 3 bases from V and 4 bases from J, leaving 14 bases between. This CDR3 is built from 15 residues. Germline loops: CDR1 SEHNR, CDR2 FQNEAQ (reference sequence). The CDR3: CASSLGGQGADTQYF. CDR3 in DNA: TGTGCCAGCAGCTTGGGGGGGCAAGGCGCAGATACGCAGTATTTT.

This clone was picked up a small number of times. The rearrangement uses TRBV4-1 and TRBJ2-7, with TRBD2 matching over 10 bases. Germline V gene data show CDR1 as MGHRA and CDR2 as YSYEKL. This CDR3 region has 15 residues. V trimming: 1 base; J trimming: 4 bases; junction bases outside the gene matches: 4. The CDR3, as DNA: TGCGCCAGCAGCCAAGGGGGTAGCGGGAGGTACGAGCAGTACTTC. Translating it yields CASSQGGSGRYEQYF.

The chain uses TRBV5-6 and TRBJ2-7; perhaps TRBD1 as D (6 bases). The germline CDR1 and CDR2 sequences are SGHDT and YYEEEE. V was clipped by 5 bases and J by 6 bases, with 21 bases between them. This CDR3 is 15 amino acids long. CDR3 loop: CASSYTPPRGGEQYF. The DNA of the CDR3 is TGTGCCAGCAGTTATACACCACCCAGGGGTGGCGAGCAGTACTTC.

The sample holds one count of this clone. This chain links TRBV4-1 with TRBJ1-1; the match to TRBD1 covers 8 bases. Germline CDR1 is MGHRA and CDR2 is YSYEKL. With 3 bases clipped from V and 3 bases from J, the junction kept 15 bases outside the gene matches. This CDR3 contains 18 residues. The CDR3 DNA reads TGCGCCAGCAGCCAGGGGGCTATCGCCTTACAGGGGGACACTGAAGCTTTCTTT. This codes for CASSQGAIALQGDTEAFF.

This chain's CDR3 is CASSPDTYTDTQYF. CDR3 sequence (DNA): TGTGCCAGCAGCCCGGACACCTACACAGATACGCAGTATTTT. This chain uses TRBV27 with TRBJ2-3; D may be TRBD1 (5 bases). V shed 6 bases and J shed 2 bases, with 12 bases lying between them. This CDR3 contains 14 residues. Germline V gene lookup returns CDR1 MNHEY and CDR2 SMNVEV (reference sequence).

The chain joins TRBV3-1 (or the pseudogene TRBV3-2) to TRBJ2-2; no reliable D call. Germline V lookup: CDR1 LGHDT, CDR2 YNNKEL (reference sequence). V shed 4 bases and J shed 4 bases, with 16 bases lying between them. This CDR3 has 16 amino acids. The CDR3 protein is CASSLSAWRGTGELFF. For the CDR3, the DNA is TGTGCCAGCAGCCTATCTGCATGGAGAGGCACCGGGGAGCTGTTTTTT.

The CDR3 nucleotides read TGTGCCAGCGCCCTGGGGGGGCATGGTGAAAAACTGTTTTTT. Protein sequence: CASALGGHGEKLFF. The chain uses TRBV4-2 and TRBJ1-4, with a possible D match to TRBD1 (6 bases). This CDR3 region has 14 residues. Per germline, CDR1 LGHNA and CDR2 YNFKEQ. Trimming took 8 bases from V and 7 from J, leaving 17 bases between them.